A selection of T cell receptor beta chains follows, all from one sample in a study of lymphopenia after photon versus proton radiotherapy. This table comes from immunoSEQ multiplex PCR, and its TCRdb copy is limited to in-frame clones, with some not included. The top ten clones hold roughly a sixth of a sample with 6,500 to 9,000 clones, roughly 90% of them seen once. The input for sequencing was peripheral blood, taken from a patient treated with photon-based radiotherapy. These receptors all stem from a man aged 55-75 years with cholangiocarcinoma. CDR3s include the opening cysteine and the closing phenylalanine or tryptophan. D genes are given only for firm matches. Clone size is stated in some rows and not others, as once, few, many or a class when expanded.

clone_size j_call v_call d_call cdr3_nt cdr3_aa
. TRBJ1-3 TRBV7-9 . TGTGCCAGCACCAGGTCTAGGAACACCATATATTTT CASTRSRNTIYF
. TRBJ2-7 TRBV28 . TGTGCCAGCAGCTTCGACGGGGCCTACGAGCAGTACTTC CASSFDGAYEQYF
. TRBJ1-4 TRBV19 . TGTGCCAGTAGTATAGACGGTGAAAAACTGTTTTTT CASSIDGEKLFF
. TRBJ2-3 TRBV5-1 TRBD2 TGCGCCAGCAGCCAATTGAAGCGGGAGGGGTCCACAGATACGCAGTATTTT CASSQLKREGSTDTQYF
. TRBJ1-2 TRBV28 TRBD1 TGTGCCAGCAGTCAACGGGACAGCCGGACCCGGAGGGGCTACACCTTC CASSQRDSRTRRGYTF
. TRBJ2-1 TRBV6-1 . TGTGCCAGCAGTGAAGTTAGCGGACGGGAGTTAGATGAGCAGTTCTTC CASSEVSGRELDEQFF
. TRBJ2-1 TRBV15 TRBD2 TGTGCCACCAGCAGGGGACTAGCGGGCTCCTACAATGAGCAGTTCTTC CATSRGLAGSYNEQFF
. TRBJ2-3 TRBV28 TRBD2 TGTGCCAGCAGTTTTTCGGGGGGAACAGATACGCAGTATTTT CASSFSGGTDTQYF
. TRBJ1-6 TRBV4-2 TRBD1 TGTGCCAGCAGCCAAGATCAAGACAGGGTAGGGAATTCACCCCTCCACTTT CASSQDQDRVGNSPLHF
. TRBJ1-1 TRBV7-9 . TGTGCCAGCAGCTTAGGGGCTATTGGGGCTGAAGCTTTCTTT CASSLGAIGAEAFF
. TRBJ2-3 TRBV19 TRBD2 TGTGCCAGCAGCCAGACCGAGGGAGGGAGCACAGATACGCAGTATTTT CASSQTEGGSTDTQYF
. TRBJ2-3 TRBV19 TRBD2 TGTGCCAGTAGTATAAGACTAGCGGGAATCGCAGATACGCAGTATTTT CASSIRLAGIADTQYF
few TRBJ1-4 TRBV10-1 . TGCGCCAGCAGTGAGTCTGAAGGGGCTACGGAAAAACTGTTTTTT CASSESEGATEKLFF
. TRBJ1-6 TRBV28 . TGTGCCAGCAGTTGGACAGCCGAAAATTCACCCCTCCACTTT CASSWTAENSPLHF
. TRBJ2-7 TRBV9 TRBD1 TGTGCCAGCAGCGCAACCCCGGACAGGGCCCTATACGAGCAGTACTTC CASSATPDRALYEQYF
. TRBJ2-3 TRBV5-1 TRBD1 TGCGCCAGCCACAACCCTCCGGGGACAGGGTACACAGATACGCAGTATTTT CASHNPPGTGYTDTQYF
. TRBJ2-2 TRBV11-2 . TGTGCCAGCAGCTTAGATCGCCCAGGGCAAACCGGGGAGCTGTTTTTT CASSLDRPGQTGELFF
. TRBJ2-5 TRBV2 . TGTGCCTTCCGCGGGCCCCAAGAGACCCAGTACTTC CAFRGPQETQYF
. TRBJ2-3 TRBV7-2 . TGTGCCAGCAGCTTAAACTCTCTCACAGATACGCAGTATTTT CASSLNSLTDTQYF
. TRBJ2-7 TRBV5-5 . TGTGCCAGCAGCTGGGAGTCGCCTCCCTACGAGCAGTACTTC CASSWESPPYEQYF
. TRBJ2-5 TRBV9 TRBD2 TGTGCCAGCAGCGTAGGCGGGGGTTACTTTTTAGAGACCCAGTACTTC CASSVGGGYFLETQYF
. TRBJ2-7 TRBV28 . TGTGCCAGCAGTGTACAGAGGGAGCAGTACTTC CASSVQREQYF
once TRBJ2-7 TRBV4-3 . TGCGCCAGCAGCCAAGATCGAACAGCGCAAACCTACGAGCAGTACTTC CASSQDRTAQTYEQYF
. TRBJ1-4 TRBV2 . TGTGCCAGCAGTGAAGCAGGGGGAAATAATGAAAAACTGTTTTTT CASSEAGGNNEKLFF
. TRBJ1-2 TRBV13 . TGTGCCAGCAGCGCGAGTACCGGCAGGGAGAGTGCTGGCTACACCTTC CASSASTGRESAGYTF
. TRBJ2-2 TRBV9 . TGTGCCAGCAGCGCCCCCAGGGGAGGGTCTGCCACCGGGGAGCTGTTTTTT CASSAPRGGSATGELFF
. TRBJ2-7 TRBV27 . TGTGCCAGCAGTCCTCGGACTATTTACGAGCAGTACTTC CASSPRTIYEQYF
. TRBJ1-2 TRBV9 . TGTGCCAGCAGCGTAGGTATGGCAGGGAACTATGGCTACACCTTC CASSVGMAGNYGYTF
. TRBJ2-2 TRBV25-1 . TGTGCCAGCAGTGAAATAACCCGGGAGACCGGGGAGCTGTTTTTT CASSEITRETGELFF
. TRBJ2-6 TRBV28 . TGTGCCAGCAGTCTCCCACCGACTTCAACTGGGGCCAACGTCCTGACTTTC CASSLPPTSTGANVLTF
. TRBJ2-2 TRBV2 . TGTGCCTTCCAGGGTCGGGACACCGGGGAGCTGTTTTTT CAFQGRDTGELFF